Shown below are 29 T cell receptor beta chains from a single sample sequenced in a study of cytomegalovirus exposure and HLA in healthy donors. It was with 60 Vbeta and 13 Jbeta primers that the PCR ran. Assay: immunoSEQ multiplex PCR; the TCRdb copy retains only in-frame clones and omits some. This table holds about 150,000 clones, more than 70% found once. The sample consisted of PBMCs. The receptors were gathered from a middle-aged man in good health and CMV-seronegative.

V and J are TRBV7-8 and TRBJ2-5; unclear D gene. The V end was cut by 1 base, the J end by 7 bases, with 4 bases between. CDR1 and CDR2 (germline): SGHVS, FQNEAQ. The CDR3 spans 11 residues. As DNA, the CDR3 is TGTGCCAGCAGCTTAGGAGGGACCCAGTACTTC. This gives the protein CASSLGGTQYF. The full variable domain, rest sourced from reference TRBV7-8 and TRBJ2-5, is GAGVSQSPRYKVAKRGQDVALRCDPISGHVSLFWYQQALGQGPEFLTYFQNEAQLDKSGLPSDRFFAERPEGSVSTLKIQRTQQEDSAVYLCASSLGGTQYFGPGTRLLVL.

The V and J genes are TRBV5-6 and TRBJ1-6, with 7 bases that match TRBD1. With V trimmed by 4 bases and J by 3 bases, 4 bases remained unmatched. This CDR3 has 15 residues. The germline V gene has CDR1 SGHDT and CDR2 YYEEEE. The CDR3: CASSGQAGYNSPLHF. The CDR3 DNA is TGTGCCAGCAGCGGACAGGCTGGCTATAATTCACCCCTCCACTTT.

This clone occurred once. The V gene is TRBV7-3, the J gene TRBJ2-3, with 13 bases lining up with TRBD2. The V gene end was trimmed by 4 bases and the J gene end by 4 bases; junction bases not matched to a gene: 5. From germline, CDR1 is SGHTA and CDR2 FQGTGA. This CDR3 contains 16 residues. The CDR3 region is CASSSQGLAGADTQYF. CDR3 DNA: TGTGCCAGCAGCTCGCAAGGACTAGCGGGAGCAGATACGCAGTATTTT.

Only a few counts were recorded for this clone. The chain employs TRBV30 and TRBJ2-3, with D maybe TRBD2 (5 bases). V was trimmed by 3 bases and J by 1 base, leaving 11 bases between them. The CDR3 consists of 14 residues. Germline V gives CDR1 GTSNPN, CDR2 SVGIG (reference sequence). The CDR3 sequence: CAWSQGLGTDTQYF. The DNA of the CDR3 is TGTGCCTGGAGCCAAGGACTGGGCACAGATACGCAGTATTTT.

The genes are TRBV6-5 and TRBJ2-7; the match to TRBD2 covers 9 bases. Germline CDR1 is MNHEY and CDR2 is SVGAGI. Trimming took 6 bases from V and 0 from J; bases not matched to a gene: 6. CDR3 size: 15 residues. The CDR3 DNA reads TGTGCCAGCAGACCACTAGCGGGCGTCTCCTACGAGCAGTACTTC. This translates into CASRPLAGVSYEQYF.

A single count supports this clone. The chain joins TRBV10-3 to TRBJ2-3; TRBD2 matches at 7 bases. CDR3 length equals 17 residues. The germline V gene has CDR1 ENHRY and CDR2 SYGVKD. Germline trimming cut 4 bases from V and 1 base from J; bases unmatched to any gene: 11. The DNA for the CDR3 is TGTGCCATCAGTGGCCTGGCGGGAGTGGGGGGCACAGATACGCAGTATTTT. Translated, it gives CAISGLAGVGGTDTQYF.

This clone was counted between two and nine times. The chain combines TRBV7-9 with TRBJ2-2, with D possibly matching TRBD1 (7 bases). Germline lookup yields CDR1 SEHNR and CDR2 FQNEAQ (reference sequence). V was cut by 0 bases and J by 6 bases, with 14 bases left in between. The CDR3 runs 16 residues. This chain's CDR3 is CASSLATTGEAGELFF. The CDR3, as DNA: TGTGCCAGCAGCTTAGCTACTACAGGGGAGGCCGGGGAGCTGTTTTTT.

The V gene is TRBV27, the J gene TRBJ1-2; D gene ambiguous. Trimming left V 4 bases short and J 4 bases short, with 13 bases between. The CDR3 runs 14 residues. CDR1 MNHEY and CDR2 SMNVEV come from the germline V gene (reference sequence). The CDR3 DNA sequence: TGTGCCAGCAGTTCTAATTACCGATTCTATGGCTACACCTTC. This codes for CASSSNYRFYGYTF.

CDR3 residues: CASSQTLGTSYSQYF. CDR3 in DNA: TGTGCCAGCAGCCAGACACTCGGGACTAGCTACTCCCAGTACTTC. The chain is built from TRBV11-3 and TRBJ2-5; 9 bases are shared with TRBD2. The CDR3 has 15 residues. V shed 5 bases and J 9 bases; nucleotides not matched to a gene: 13. Per germline, CDR1 SGHNT and CDR2 YENEEA.

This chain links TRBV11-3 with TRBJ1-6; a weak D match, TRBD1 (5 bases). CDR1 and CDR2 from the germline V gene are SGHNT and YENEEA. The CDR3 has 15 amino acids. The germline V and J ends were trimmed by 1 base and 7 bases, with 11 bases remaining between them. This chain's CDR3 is CASSLGDSWNSPLHF. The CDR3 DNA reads TGTGCCAGCAGCTTAGGGGACTCTTGGAATTCACCCCTCCACTTT.

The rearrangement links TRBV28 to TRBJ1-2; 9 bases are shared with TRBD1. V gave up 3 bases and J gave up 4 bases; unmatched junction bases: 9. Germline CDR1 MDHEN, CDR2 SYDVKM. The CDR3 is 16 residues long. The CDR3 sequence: CASSFQSTGGIYGYTF. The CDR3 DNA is TGTGCCAGCAGTTTCCAATCGACAGGGGGTATCTATGGCTACACCTTC.

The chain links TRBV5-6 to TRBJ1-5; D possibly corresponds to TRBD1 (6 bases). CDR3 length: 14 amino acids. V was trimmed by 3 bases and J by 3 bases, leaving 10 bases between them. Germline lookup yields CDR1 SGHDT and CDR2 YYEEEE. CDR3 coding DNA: TGTGCCAGCAGCTATGGGACACTCAATCAGCCCCAGCATTTT. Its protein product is CASSYGTLNQPQHF.

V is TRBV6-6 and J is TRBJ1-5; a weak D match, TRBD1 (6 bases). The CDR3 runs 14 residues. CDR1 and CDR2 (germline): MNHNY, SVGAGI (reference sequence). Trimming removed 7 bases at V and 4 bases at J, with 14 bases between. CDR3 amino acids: CASTPGQSNQPQHF. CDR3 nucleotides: TGTGCCAGCACCCCCGGACAGAGTAATCAGCCCCAGCATTTT.

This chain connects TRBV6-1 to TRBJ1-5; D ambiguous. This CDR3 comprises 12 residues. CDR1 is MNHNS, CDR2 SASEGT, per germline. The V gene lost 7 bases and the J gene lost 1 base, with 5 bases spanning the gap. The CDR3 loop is CASTQSNQPQHF. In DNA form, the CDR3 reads TGTGCCAGCACTCAGAGCAATCAGCCCCAGCATTTT.

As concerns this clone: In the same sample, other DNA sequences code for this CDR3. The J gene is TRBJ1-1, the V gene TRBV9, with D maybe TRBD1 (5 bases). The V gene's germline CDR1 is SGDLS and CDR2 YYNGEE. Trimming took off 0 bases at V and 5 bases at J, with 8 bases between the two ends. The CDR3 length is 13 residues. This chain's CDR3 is CASSVERGTEAFF. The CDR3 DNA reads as TGTGCCAGCAGCGTAGAAAGGGGTACTGAAGCTTTCTTT. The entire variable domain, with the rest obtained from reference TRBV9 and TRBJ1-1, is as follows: DSGVTQTPKHLITATGQRVTLRCSPRSGDLSVYWYQQSLDQGLQFLIQYYNGEERAKGNILERFSAQQFPDLHSELNLSSLELGDSALYFCASSVERGTEAFFGQGTRLTVV.

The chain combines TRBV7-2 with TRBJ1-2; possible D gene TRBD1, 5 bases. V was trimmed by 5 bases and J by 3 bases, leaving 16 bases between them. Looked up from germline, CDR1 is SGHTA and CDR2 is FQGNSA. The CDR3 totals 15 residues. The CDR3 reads CASSPWSGRDYGYTF. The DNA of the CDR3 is TGTGCCAGCAGCCCGTGGTCAGGGAGGGACTATGGCTACACCTTC.

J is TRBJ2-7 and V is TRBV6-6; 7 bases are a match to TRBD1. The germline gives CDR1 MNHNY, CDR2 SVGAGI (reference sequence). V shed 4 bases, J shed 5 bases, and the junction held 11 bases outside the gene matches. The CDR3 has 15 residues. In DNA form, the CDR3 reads TGTGCCAGCAGTTGGGAATCACTTGACAGGGACGAGCAGTACTTC. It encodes CASSWESLDRDEQYF.

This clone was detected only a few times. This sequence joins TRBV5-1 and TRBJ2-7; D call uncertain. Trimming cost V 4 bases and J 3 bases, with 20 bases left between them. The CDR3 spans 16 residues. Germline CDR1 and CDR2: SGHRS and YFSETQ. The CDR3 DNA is TGCGCCAGCAGCGCCGACACGATCCAGGTAATCTACGAGCAGTACTTC. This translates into CASSADTIQVIYEQYF. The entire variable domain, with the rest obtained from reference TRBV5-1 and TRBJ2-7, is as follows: KAGVTQTPRYLIKTRGQQVTLSCSPISGHRSVSWYQQTPGQGLQFLFEYFSETQRNKGNFPGRFSGRQFSNSRSEMNVSTLELGDSALYLCASSADTIQVIYEQYFGPGTRLTVT.

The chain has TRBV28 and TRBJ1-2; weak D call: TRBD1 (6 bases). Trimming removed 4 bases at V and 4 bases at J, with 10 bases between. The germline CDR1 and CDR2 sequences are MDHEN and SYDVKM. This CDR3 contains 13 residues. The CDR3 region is CASSSDRAYGYTF. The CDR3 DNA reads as TGTGCCAGCAGTTCGGACAGAGCCTATGGCTACACCTTC.

CDR3 nucleotides: TGTGCCTGGGCCCCGCTGATGGGACAGGGGGCCGAGCAGTACTTC. This encodes CAWAPLMGQGAEQYF. This rearrangement joins TRBV30 to TRBJ2-7, with 12 bases matching TRBD1. There are 15 residues in the CDR3. After removal of 5 bases from V and 6 bases from J, the junction contained 11 bases not matched to a gene. Germline V gives CDR1 GTSNPN, CDR2 SVGIG (reference sequence).

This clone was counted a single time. The CDR3 loop is CASSLRAGSGDNYEQYF. For the CDR3, the DNA is TGTGCCAGCAGCTTAAGAGCCGGGAGTGGGGATAACTACGAGCAGTACTTC. The gene calls are TRBV7-2 and TRBJ2-7; possible D gene TRBD2, 6 bases. Trimming shortened V by 2 bases and J by 3 bases, and 20 bases separated the two germline ends. This CDR3 has 17 residues. The germline CDR1 and CDR2 sequences are SGHTA and FQGNSA.

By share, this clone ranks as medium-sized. CDR3 protein: CASSHFGGRRQFF. CDR3 DNA: TGTGCCAGCAGCCATTTTGGGGGCCGAAGACAGTTCTTC. The chain is built from TRBV7-9 and TRBJ2-1; D may be TRBD1 (6 bases). The V end was cut by 5 bases, the J end by 13 bases, with 18 bases between. Germline CDR1 is SEHNR and CDR2 is FQNEAQ (reference sequence). The CDR3 has 13 amino acids.

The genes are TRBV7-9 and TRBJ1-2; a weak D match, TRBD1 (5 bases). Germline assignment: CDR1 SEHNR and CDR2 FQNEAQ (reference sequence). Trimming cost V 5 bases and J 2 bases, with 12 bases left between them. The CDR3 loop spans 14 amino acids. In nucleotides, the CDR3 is TGTGCCAGCAGCCTTACAGGAATAAACTATGGCTACACCTTC. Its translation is CASSLTGINYGYTF.

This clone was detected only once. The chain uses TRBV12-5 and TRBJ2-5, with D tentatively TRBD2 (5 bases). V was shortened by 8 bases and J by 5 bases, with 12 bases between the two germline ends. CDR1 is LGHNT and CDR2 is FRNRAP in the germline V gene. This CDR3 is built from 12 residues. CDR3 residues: CASRGQWETQYF. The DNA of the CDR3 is TGTGCTAGTCGAGGGCAGTGGGAGACCCAGTACTTC.

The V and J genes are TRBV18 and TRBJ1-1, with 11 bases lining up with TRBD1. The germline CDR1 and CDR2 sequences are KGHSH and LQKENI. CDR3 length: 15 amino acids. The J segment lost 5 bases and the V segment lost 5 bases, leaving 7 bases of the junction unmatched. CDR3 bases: TGTGCCAGCTCAAAAGCCGGGACAGGGGGGACTGAAGCTTTCTTT. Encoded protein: CASSKAGTGGTEAFF.

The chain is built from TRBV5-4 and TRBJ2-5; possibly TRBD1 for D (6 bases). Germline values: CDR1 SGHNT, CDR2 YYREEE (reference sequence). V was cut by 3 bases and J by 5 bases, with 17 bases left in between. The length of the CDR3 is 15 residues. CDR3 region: CASSSGRGPKETQYF. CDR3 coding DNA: TGTGCCAGCAGCTCCGGCAGGGGCCCCAAGGAGACCCAGTACTTC.

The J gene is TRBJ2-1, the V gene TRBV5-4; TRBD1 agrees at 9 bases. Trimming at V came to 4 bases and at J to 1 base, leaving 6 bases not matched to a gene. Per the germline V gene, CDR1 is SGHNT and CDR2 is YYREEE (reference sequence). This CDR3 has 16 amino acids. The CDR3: CASSPRGQGSYNEQFF. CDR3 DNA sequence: TGTGCCAGCAGCCCAAGGGGACAGGGTTCCTACAATGAGCAGTTCTTC.

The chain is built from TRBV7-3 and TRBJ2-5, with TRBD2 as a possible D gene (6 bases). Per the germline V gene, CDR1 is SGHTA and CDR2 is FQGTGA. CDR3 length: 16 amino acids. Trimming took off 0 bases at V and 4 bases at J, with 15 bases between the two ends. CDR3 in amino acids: CASSLTGGPPLETQYF. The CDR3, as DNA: TGTGCCAGCAGCTTAACCGGGGGACCCCCCCTAGAGACCCAGTACTTC. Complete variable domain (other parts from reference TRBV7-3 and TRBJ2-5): GAGVSQTPSNKVTEKGKYVELRCDPISGHTALYWYRQSLGQGPEFLIYFQGTGAADDSGLPNDRFFAVRPEGSVSTLKIQRTERGDSAVYLCASSLTGGPPLETQYFGPGTRLLVL.

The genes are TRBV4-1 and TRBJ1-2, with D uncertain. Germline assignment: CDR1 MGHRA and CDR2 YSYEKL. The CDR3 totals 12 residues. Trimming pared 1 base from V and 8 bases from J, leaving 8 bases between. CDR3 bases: TGCGCCAGCAGCCAAGTTGGGCGCGGCTACACCTTC. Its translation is CASSQVGRGYTF.